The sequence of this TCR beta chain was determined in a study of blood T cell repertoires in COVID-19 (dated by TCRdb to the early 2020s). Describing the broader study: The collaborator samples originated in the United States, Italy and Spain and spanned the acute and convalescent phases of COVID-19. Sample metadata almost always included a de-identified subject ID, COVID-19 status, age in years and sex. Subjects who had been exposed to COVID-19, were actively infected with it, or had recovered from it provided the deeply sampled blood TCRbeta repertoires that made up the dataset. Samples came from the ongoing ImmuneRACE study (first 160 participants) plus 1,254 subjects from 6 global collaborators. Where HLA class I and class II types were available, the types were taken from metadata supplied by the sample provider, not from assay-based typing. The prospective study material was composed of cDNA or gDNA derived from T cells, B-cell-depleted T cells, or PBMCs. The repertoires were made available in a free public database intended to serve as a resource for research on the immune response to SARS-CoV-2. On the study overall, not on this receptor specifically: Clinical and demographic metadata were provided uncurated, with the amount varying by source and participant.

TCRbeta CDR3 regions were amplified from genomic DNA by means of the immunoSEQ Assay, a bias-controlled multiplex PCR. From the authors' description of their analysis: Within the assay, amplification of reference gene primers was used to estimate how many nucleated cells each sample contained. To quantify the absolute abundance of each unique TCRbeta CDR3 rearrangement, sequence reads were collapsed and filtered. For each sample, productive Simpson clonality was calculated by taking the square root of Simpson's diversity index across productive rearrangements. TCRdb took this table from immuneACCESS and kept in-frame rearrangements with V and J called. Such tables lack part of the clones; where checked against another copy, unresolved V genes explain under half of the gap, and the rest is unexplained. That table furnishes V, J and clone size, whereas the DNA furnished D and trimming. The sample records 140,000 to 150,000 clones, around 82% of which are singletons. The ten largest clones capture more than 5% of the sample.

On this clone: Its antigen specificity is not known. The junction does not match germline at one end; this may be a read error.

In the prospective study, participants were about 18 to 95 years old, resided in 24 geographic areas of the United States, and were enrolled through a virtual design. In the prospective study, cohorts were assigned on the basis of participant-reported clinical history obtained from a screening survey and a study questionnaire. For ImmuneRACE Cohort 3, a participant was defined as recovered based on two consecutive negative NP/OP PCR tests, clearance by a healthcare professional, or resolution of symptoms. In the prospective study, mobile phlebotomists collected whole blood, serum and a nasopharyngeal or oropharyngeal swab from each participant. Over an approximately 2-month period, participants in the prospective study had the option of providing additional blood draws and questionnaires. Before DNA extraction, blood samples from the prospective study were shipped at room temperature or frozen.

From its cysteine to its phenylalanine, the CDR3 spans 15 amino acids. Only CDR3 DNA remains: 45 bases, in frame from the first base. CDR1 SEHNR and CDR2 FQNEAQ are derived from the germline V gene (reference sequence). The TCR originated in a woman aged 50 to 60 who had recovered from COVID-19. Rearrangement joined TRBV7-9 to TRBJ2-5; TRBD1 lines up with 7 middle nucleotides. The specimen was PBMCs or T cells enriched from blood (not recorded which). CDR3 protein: CASRLGTAYQETQYF. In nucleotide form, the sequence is TGTGCCAGCAGATTAGGGACAGCGTACCAAGAGACCCAGTACTTC.